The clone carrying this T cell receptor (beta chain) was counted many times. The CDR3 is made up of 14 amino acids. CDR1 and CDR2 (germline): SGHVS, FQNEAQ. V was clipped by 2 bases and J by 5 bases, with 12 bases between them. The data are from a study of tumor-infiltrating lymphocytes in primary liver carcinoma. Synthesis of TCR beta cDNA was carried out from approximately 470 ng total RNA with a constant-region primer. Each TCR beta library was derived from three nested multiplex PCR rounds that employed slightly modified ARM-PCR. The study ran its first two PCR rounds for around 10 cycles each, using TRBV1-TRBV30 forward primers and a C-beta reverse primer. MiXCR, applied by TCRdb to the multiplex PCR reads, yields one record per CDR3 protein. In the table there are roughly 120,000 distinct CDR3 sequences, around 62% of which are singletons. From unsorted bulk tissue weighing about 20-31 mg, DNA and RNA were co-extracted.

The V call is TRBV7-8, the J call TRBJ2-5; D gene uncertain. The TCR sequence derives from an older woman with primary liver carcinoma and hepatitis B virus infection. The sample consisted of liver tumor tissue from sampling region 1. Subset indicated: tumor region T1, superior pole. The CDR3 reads CASSLSGSRETQYF. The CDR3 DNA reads TGTGCCAGCAGCTTAAGTGGTAGTCGGGAGACCCAGTACTTC.